These 32 T cell receptor beta chains came from one sample sequenced in a study of T cell clonotyping in hematopoietic cell transplantation. Method: immunoSEQ multiplex PCR; TCRdb's copy keeps in-frame clones and lacks some. The sample consists of 29,000 or so clones, 80% to 95% of them appearing once. The sample in question was PBMCs, obtained 100 days after allogeneic stem cell transplant. The source is a female patient in her fifties or sixties who had an allogeneic stem cell transplant from a related donor, so the T cells may come from the graft donor. Some clones in this sample may be carry-over from other donors' samples.

The chain recombines TRBV6-5 with TRBJ2-2; TRBD1 aligns across 9 bases. Germline loops: CDR1 MNHEY, CDR2 SVGAGI. This CDR3 has 14 amino acids. The ends lost 2 bases at V and 6 bases at J; junction bases unmatched: 1. The CDR3 loop reads CASSYRDRAGELFF. CDR3 in DNA: TGTGCCAGCAGTTACAGGGACAGGGCCGGGGAGCTGTTTTTT.

V usage is TRBV2 and J usage is TRBJ2-7; D might be TRBD1 (6 bases). V lost 6 bases, J lost 0 bases, and 15 bases lay in between. This CDR3 spans 15 amino acids. CDR1 and CDR2 from the germline V gene are SNHLY and FYNNEI. In DNA, the CDR3 is TGTGCCAGCAGCAACCGGGACACTAACTCCTACGAGCAGTACTTC. Amino acid sequence: CASSNRDTNSYEQYF.

As DNA, the CDR3 is TGTGCCAGCAGCCCCCAGGGGACTTCTCCAGAGACCCAGTACTTC. It is translated as CASSPQGTSPETQYF. The chain combines TRBV7-7 with TRBJ2-5; D tentatively reads TRBD1 or TRBD2 (6 bases each). Germline CDR1 and CDR2: SSHAT and FNYEAQ (reference sequence). CDR3 length: 15 amino acids. V was shortened by 5 bases and J by 4 bases, with 17 bases between the two germline ends.

This clone has more than one count but fewer than ten. This rearrangement joins TRBV6-5 to TRBJ2-7, with a tentative D call TRBD2 (5 bases). Germline assignment: CDR1 MNHEY and CDR2 SVGAGI. The length of the CDR3 is 13 residues. Trimming pared 0 bases from V and 11 bases from J, leaving 14 bases between. In DNA, the CDR3 is TGTGCCAGCAGTTACTCCCGGCTAGCCGGCAAGTACTTC. Encoded protein: CASSYSRLAGKYF.

This chain joins TRBV4-1 and TRBJ1-1; no clear D. Germline assignment: CDR1 MGHRA and CDR2 YSYEKL. The V end lost 2 bases, the J end lost 11 bases, and 15 bases lay between the germline ends. The CDR3 is made up of 13 amino acids. CDR3 sequence (DNA): TGCGCCAGCAGCCAACTTACGGGGAAGTGGGCTTTCTTT. This codes for CASSQLTGKWAFF.

The CDR3 region is CASSYSISYEQYF. The CDR3 bases are TGTGCCAGCAGTTACTCGATATCCTACGAGCAGTACTTC. The chain carries TRBV6-6 and TRBJ2-7; D remains unclear. Per germline, CDR1 MNHNY and CDR2 SVGAGI (reference sequence). The germline V and J ends were trimmed by 0 bases and 1 base, with 4 bases remaining between them. The CDR3 spans 13 residues.

The table lists this clone with a count of one. The chain couples TRBV4-2 to TRBJ1-2; D is possibly TRBD1 (5 bases). Deletions cut 1 base from V and 3 bases from J, with 9 bases between. Germline CDR1 and CDR2: LGHNA and YNFKEQ. CDR3 length equals 14 residues. The CDR3 DNA is TGTGCCAGCAGCCAAGGCCAGGGACACTATGGCTACACCTTC. It yields the protein CASSQGQGHYGYTF.

The chain carries TRBV11-2 and TRBJ2-3; 9 bases agree with TRBD2. The CDR3 covers 16 residues. Losses at the gene ends were 3 bases for V and 2 bases for J; bases not matched to a gene: 6. Germline lookup yields CDR1 SGHAT and CDR2 FQNNGV. For the CDR3, the DNA is TGTGCCAGCAGCTTTAGGGGCGGGGGGGTCACAGATACGCAGTATTTT. It encodes CASSFRGGGVTDTQYF.

This clone was seen more than once but under ten times. The chain carries TRBV2 and TRBJ2-5; TRBD1 might be the D (6 bases). Trimming left V 2 bases short and J 5 bases short, with 9 bases between. The CDR3 is made up of 13 amino acids. Germline V gene sequence: CDR1 SNHLY, CDR2 FYNNEI. In DNA, the CDR3 is TGTGCCAGCAGTGAAACAGGGTGGGAGACCCAGTACTTC. Encoded protein: CASSETGWETQYF.

V usage is TRBV5-1 and J usage is TRBJ1-4; D is perhaps TRBD1 (5 bases). With 4 bases removed from V and 0 bases from J, the gap between germline ends came to 10 bases. The CDR3 extends over 15 amino acids. Per germline, CDR1 SGHRS and CDR2 YFSETQ. The CDR3 bases are TGCGCCAGCAGCCTCGGGGGTGCAACTAATGAAAAACTGTTTTTT. Translation gives CASSLGGATNEKLFF.

The chain recombines TRBV4-2 with TRBJ1-5; 7 bases are shared with TRBD1. The V and J ends lost 4 bases and 4 bases, in that order; junction bases with no gene match: 10. The V gene's germline CDR1 is LGHNA and CDR2 YNFKEQ. The CDR3 totals 16 residues. The CDR3 DNA follows: TGTGCCAGCAGCCCCCACCCTTCGACAGGGAATCAGCCCCAGCATTTT. Residues: CASSPHPSTGNQPQHF.

The DNA for the CDR3 is TGTGCCAGCAGTTGGACGCTGAATCAGCCCCAGCATTTT. It codes for CASSWTLNQPQHF. The chain employs TRBV27 and TRBJ1-5; D is ambiguous. The germline V gene has CDR1 MNHEY and CDR2 SMNVEV (reference sequence). The CDR3 spans 13 residues. Trimming left V 4 bases short and J 4 bases short, with 8 bases between.

This chain uses TRBV19 with TRBJ1-3; D gene ambiguous. CDR3 size: 15 residues. Germline V gene data show CDR1 as LNHDA and CDR2 as SQIVND (reference sequence). Trimming cost V 8 bases and J 0 bases, with 14 bases left between them. The CDR3 here is CASLSWGYSGNTIYF. Here the CDR3 DNA reads TGTGCCAGTTTAAGTTGGGGATACTCTGGAAACACCATATATTTT.

This sequence joins TRBV9 and TRBJ1-2; TRBD1 might be the D (5 bases). The germline gives CDR1 SGDLS, CDR2 YYNGEE. This CDR3 spans 15 amino acids. V lost 4 bases to trimming and J lost 6 bases, with 19 bases between them. The DNA of the CDR3 is TGTGCCAGCAGCCCTAGCCCCGACAGAATGAATGGCTACACCTTC. It specifies CASSPSPDRMNGYTF.

J is TRBJ1-2 and V is TRBV19; 8 bases are shared with TRBD1. The CDR3 spans 12 residues. CDR1 and CDR2 (germline): LNHDA, SQIVND (reference sequence). Trimming at V came to 5 bases and at J to 8 bases, leaving 4 bases not matched to a gene. The chain's CDR3 is CASSGQGYGYTF. CDR3 in DNA: TGTGCCAGTAGTGGACAGGGTTACGGCTACACCTTC.

This chain uses TRBV5-4 with TRBJ2-7; 9 bases match TRBD2. Germline V lookup: CDR1 SGHNT, CDR2 YYREEE (reference sequence). V lost 4 bases, J lost 4 bases, and 12 bases stayed unmatched. This CDR3 contains 16 residues. CDR3 amino acids: CASSPSGGGATYEQYF. The CDR3 region has the DNA TGTGCCAGCAGCCCCTCCGGCGGGGGGGCCACTTACGAGCAGTACTTC.

The chain links TRBV5-1 to TRBJ1-2; D not certain. Trimming took 0 bases from V and 2 from J, leaving 8 bases between them. Germline loops: CDR1 SGHRS, CDR2 YFSETQ. The CDR3 totals 14 residues. The CDR3 reads CASSLGQDNYGYTF. As DNA, the CDR3 is TGCGCCAGCAGCTTGGGGCAGGACAACTATGGCTACACCTTC.

V usage is TRBV29-1 and J usage is TRBJ2-3; 8 bases fit TRBD1. This CDR3 is 12 amino acids long. CDR1 is SQVTM and CDR2 is ANQGSEA in the germline V gene. Trimming cost V 5 bases and J 3 bases; bases outside gene matches: 1. The CDR3 is CSVYRGTDTQYF. CDR3 coding DNA: TGCAGCGTTTACAGGGGGACAGATACGCAGTATTTT.

The count of this clone is one. CDR3 sequence: CASSVGTPWDTDTQYF. The DNA of the CDR3 is TGTGCCAGCAGCGTAGGTACCCCCTGGGACACAGATACGCAGTATTTT. The chain joins TRBV9 to TRBJ2-3; D unresolved. V lost 0 bases, J lost 2 bases, and 13 bases lay in between. Germline CDR1 reads SGDLS; CDR2 reads YYNGEE. The CDR3 sequence is 16 residues long.

This clone appeared a few times. The chain employs TRBV9 and TRBJ1-1; maybe TRBD1 (6 bases). V lost 0 bases to trimming and J lost 4 bases, with 13 bases between them. Germline assignment: CDR1 SGDLS and CDR2 YYNGEE. The CDR3 sequence is 15 residues long. CDR3 DNA sequence: TGTGCCAGCAGCGTAGGGACAGACCCCAGCACTGAAGCTTTCTTT. It specifies CASSVGTDPSTEAFF.

The CDR3 spells CASTSGTAPYQPQHF. The CDR3 bases are TGTGCCAGCACCTCCGGGACAGCACCTTATCAGCCCCAGCATTTT. The chain couples TRBV27 to TRBJ1-5, with 7 bases lining up with TRBD1. The V segment lost 7 bases and the J segment 5 bases; nucleotides outside the gene matches: 11. Germline V lookup: CDR1 MNHEY, CDR2 SMNVEV (reference sequence). The CDR3 has 15 residues.

The J gene is TRBJ1-2, the V gene TRBV30; a weak D match, TRBD1 (5 bases). The length of the CDR3 is 14 residues. Germline values: CDR1 GTSNPN, CDR2 SVGIG (reference sequence). V dropped 3 bases and J dropped 1 base, with 12 bases sitting between them. Here the CDR3 reads CAWSGQGDNYGYTF. Written as DNA, the CDR3 is TGTGCCTGGAGCGGCCAGGGAGATAACTATGGCTACACCTTC.

The chain recombines TRBV10-1 with TRBJ1-5; possibly TRBD1 for D (5 bases). The CDR3 runs 11 residues. Germline V gives CDR1 WNHNN, CDR2 SYGVQD (reference sequence). The germline V and J ends were trimmed by 6 bases and 9 bases, with 9 bases remaining between them. The CDR3 is CASRSRGPQHF. The CDR3 DNA sequence: TGCGCCAGCAGATCAAGGGGGCCCCAGCATTTT.

CDR3 loop: CASSKRGGQETQYF. CDR3 DNA: TGTGCCAGCAGTAAGCGGGGGGGTCAAGAGACCCAGTACTTC. The chain uses TRBV2 and TRBJ2-5; 10 bases match TRBD2. The CDR3 loop spans 14 amino acids. The germline CDR1 and CDR2 sequences are SNHLY and FYNNEI. With 5 bases clipped from V and 2 bases from J, the junction kept 2 bases outside the gene matches.

The chain couples TRBV7-9 to TRBJ2-3; D remains ambiguous. V was clipped by 5 bases and J by 4 bases, with 10 bases between them. From germline, CDR1 is SEHNR and CDR2 FQNEAQ (reference sequence). The CDR3 runs to 13 residues. CDR3 nucleotide sequence: TGTGCCAGCAGCCGGATAAGAGCAGATACGCAGTATTTT. It encodes CASSRIRADTQYF.

This chain links TRBV5-6 with TRBJ2-1, with D tentatively TRBD1 or TRBD2 (5 bases each). This CDR3 has 14 amino acids. Trimming pared 7 bases from V and 0 bases from J, leaving 11 bases between. From germline, CDR1 is SGHDT and CDR2 YYEEEE. The CDR3 loop reads CASRDPSSYNEQFF. The CDR3 DNA sequence: TGTGCCAGCCGGGACCCAAGCTCCTACAATGAGCAGTTCTTC.

CDR3 protein: CASSVSGGGQGAWELFF. Written as DNA, the CDR3 is TGTGCCAGCAGCGTAAGCGGGGGAGGACAGGGGGCTTGGGAGCTGTTTTTT. The V gene is TRBV9, the J gene TRBJ2-2; TRBD1 agrees at 11 bases. CDR1 is SGDLS, CDR2 YYNGEE, per germline. Trimming cost V 1 base and J 9 bases; bases outside gene matches: 11. The CDR3 covers 17 residues.

The V and J genes are TRBV2 and TRBJ1-1; D gene unclear. The germline V and J ends were trimmed by 4 bases and 7 bases, with 13 bases remaining between them. Germline V gives CDR1 SNHLY, CDR2 FYNNEI. The CDR3 is made up of 13 amino acids. The CDR3 loop reads CASSVVEGGEAFF. Written as DNA, the CDR3 is TGTGCCAGCAGTGTGGTGGAGGGAGGTGAAGCTTTCTTT.

The chain is built from TRBV6-1 and TRBJ2-7, with D maybe TRBD2 (6 bases). The CDR3 loop spans 14 amino acids. The V end was cut by 6 bases, the J end by 2 bases, with 14 bases between. Germline V gene sequence: CDR1 MNHNS, CDR2 SASEGT. CDR3 region: CASRGWRGPYEQYF. In nucleotides, the CDR3 is TGTGCCAGCAGGGGGTGGCGGGGTCCCTACGAGCAGTACTTC.

The chain employs TRBV4-1 and TRBJ2-7; D may be TRBD1 (5 bases). CDR1 is MGHRA, CDR2 YSYEKL, per germline. V shed 1 base and J shed 0 bases, with 16 bases lying between them. The CDR3 totals 17 residues. The CDR3 loop reads CASSQGFRQTPSYEQYF. CDR3 bases: TGCGCCAGCAGCCAAGGTTTTAGACAGACCCCCTCCTACGAGCAGTACTTC.

In this sample, this clone turned up once. The rearrangement joins TRBV19 to TRBJ2-7; D possibly corresponds to TRBD2 (6 bases). This CDR3 is built from 15 residues. The V gene lost 3 bases and the J gene lost 0 bases, with 12 bases spanning the gap. Germline lookup yields CDR1 LNHDA and CDR2 SQIVND (reference sequence). The CDR3 loop reads CASSIRDSSSYEQYF. CDR3 DNA: TGTGCCAGTAGTATCCGGGACTCGAGCTCCTACGAGCAGTACTTC.

The gene calls are TRBV10-3 and TRBJ2-7; 8 bases line up with TRBD1. Losses at the gene ends were 6 bases for V and 9 bases for J; bases not matched to a gene: 16. The CDR3 runs 15 residues. The V gene's germline CDR1 is ENHRY and CDR2 SYGVKD. The CDR3 DNA is TGTGCCATCAGCCCAGCCCCCCCGGGACAGGACAGGCAGTACTTC. As protein: CAISPAPPGQDRQYF.